The source of this T cell receptor beta chain is a study of OX40 agonist ivuxolimab in advanced cancers. Study-wide context: Three individuals attained partial responses, comprising one hepatocellular carcinoma case and two cutaneous melanoma cases. Findings of the study overall: Dosing at 0.1 to 3.0 mg/kg was accompanied by clonal expansion of CD4+ and CD8+ blood T cells by week 6. On average, CD8+ T cells had more expanded clones than CD4+. Near-lowest levels of clonal expansion characterized partial responders at 0.1-3.0 mg/kg.

TCRdb's copy holds only in-frame clones and misses some; the assay was immunoSEQ multiplex PCR. In the table there are roughly 70,000 clones, around 80% of which are singletons. Details on this clone: Its antigen remains unidentified.

CDR1 and CDR2 from the germline V gene are SGHRS and YFSETQ. V was pared by 0 bases and J by 5 bases, with 23 bases between. The CDR3 totals 18 residues. The TCR was taken from an adult with an advanced solid tumor such as melanoma, head and neck, liver or kidney cancer. Sequenced here: CD4+ or CD8+ T cells sorted from blood, sampled in a trial of the OX40 agonist ivuxolimab. V usage is TRBV5-1 and J usage is TRBJ2-5; D may correspond to TRBD1 or TRBD2 (6 bases each). CDR3 coding DNA: TGCGCCAGCAGCTTGGGGGGGGCAGGTGTCCCCACACGGGAGACCCAGTACTTC. Translating gives CASSLGGAGVPTRETQYF.